These 29 T cell receptor beta chains came from one sample sequenced in a study of shared clonotypes between healthy human individuals. Profiled with immunoSEQ multiplex PCR; TCRdb holds only in-frame clones, not every one. The sample holds under 600,000 clones, roughly 95% seen once. Sequenced input: naive CD4+ T cells sorted from blood. Subset given: CD45RA+ positively selected. The receptors stem from a woman younger than 45 in good health.

Notes on this clone: The sample carries other DNA sequences with the same CDR3. The chain recombines TRBV5-1 with TRBJ2-7; 8 bases fit TRBD1. Germline loops: CDR1 SGHRS, CDR2 YFSETQ. Germline trimming cut 0 bases from V and 3 bases from J; bases unmatched to any gene: 2. The CDR3 contains 14 residues. The CDR3 coding sequence is TGCGCCAGCAGCTTGGGACAGGGGTTCTACGAGCAGTACTTC. Translation gives CASSLGQGFYEQYF.

The chain recombines TRBV28 with TRBJ2-6, with a possible D match to TRBD2 (7 bases). Germline V gives CDR1 MDHEN, CDR2 SYDVKM. CDR3 length equals 20 residues. V gave up 5 bases and J gave up 0 bases, with 23 bases separating them. The chain's CDR3 is CASSVPFGGRASSGANVLTF. The CDR3 DNA sequence: TGTGCCAGCAGTGTTCCCTTCGGGGGGCGTGCTTCCTCTGGGGCCAACGTCCTGACTTTC.

V usage is TRBV29-1 and J usage is TRBJ2-1; TRBD2 agrees at 10 bases. Germline CDR1 reads SQVTM; CDR2 reads ANQGSEA. CDR3 length: 16 residues. After removal of 4 bases from V and 5 bases from J, the junction contained 11 bases not matched to a gene. CDR3 sequence: CSVGPSGRTGDNEQFF. CDR3 nucleotides: TGCAGCGTTGGCCCTAGCGGGAGAACAGGGGACAATGAGCAGTTCTTC.

The V and J genes are TRBV27 and TRBJ2-7, with a possible D match to TRBD1 (6 bases). V was trimmed by 7 bases and J by 0 bases, leaving 16 bases between them. Germline assignment: CDR1 MNHEY and CDR2 SMNVEV (reference sequence). The CDR3 totals 15 residues. CDR3 in amino acids: CASTRTGRSSYEQYF. Written as DNA, the CDR3 is TGTGCCAGCACCCGTACAGGGCGCAGCTCCTACGAGCAGTACTTC.

V and J are TRBV19 and TRBJ2-3, with D hard to call. CDR3 size: 13 residues. Between the trimmed V and J ends, which lost 6 bases and 5 bases, there was a span of 12 bases. Germline CDR1 reads LNHDA; CDR2 reads SQIVND (reference sequence). The CDR3 nucleotides read TGTGCCAGTAGAGTTGGGTTAGGAGATACGCAGTATTTT. Translating it yields CASRVGLGDTQYF.

V is TRBV30 and J is TRBJ1-1, with 8 bases fitting TRBD1. The germline V gene encodes CDR1 GTSNPN and CDR2 SVGIG (reference sequence). J gave up 10 bases and V 5 bases, and 6 bases lay outside the gene matches. This CDR3 has 11 amino acids. This CDR3 is CAWQTGVRAFF. For the CDR3, the DNA is TGTGCCTGGCAGACAGGGGTCCGAGCTTTCTTT.

This clone was seen only once. J is TRBJ2-7 and V is TRBV5-1, with 7 bases lining up with TRBD2. V shed 1 base, J shed 1 base, and the junction held 8 bases outside the gene matches. This CDR3 has 16 residues. CDR1 is SGHRS, CDR2 YFSETQ, per germline. The CDR3 nucleotides are TGCGCCAGCAGCTTGCGTGCTAGCGGCCGATCCTACGAGCAGTACTTC. Its translation: CASSLRASGRSYEQYF.

The chain couples TRBV19 to TRBJ1-5, with 8 nucleotides matching TRBD1. CDR1 and CDR2 from the germline V gene are LNHDA and SQIVND (reference sequence). The J segment lost 3 bases and the V segment lost 7 bases, leaving 11 bases of the junction unmatched. The CDR3 sequence is 16 residues long. The CDR3 is CASTDTDRVVNQPQHF. The CDR3 DNA is TGTGCCAGTACCGATACGGACAGGGTAGTCAATCAGCCCCAGCATTTT.

The V gene is TRBV4-1, the J gene TRBJ2-1; D may be TRBD1 (6 bases). This CDR3 is 18 amino acids long. With 0 bases removed from V and 0 bases from J, the gap between germline ends came to 15 bases. Per the germline V gene, CDR1 is MGHRA and CDR2 is YSYEKL. The CDR3 DNA is TGCGCCAGCAGCCAAGAGGGCCAAGGGGGAAACTCCTACAATGAGCAGTTCTTC. Protein: CASSQEGQGGNSYNEQFF.

The V and J genes are TRBV14 and TRBJ2-7; 8 bases match TRBD1. The CDR3 runs to 17 residues. Trimming removed 2 bases from V and 0 bases from J; junction bases left unmatched: 9. Germline assignment: CDR1 SGHDN and CDR2 FVKESK. The CDR3 protein is CASSQTLPGQDSYEQYF. The CDR3 bases are TGTGCCAGCAGCCAAACCCTTCCGGGACAGGACTCCTACGAGCAGTACTTC.

This clone was seen just once. The chain employs TRBV7-9 and TRBJ1-2; D perhaps matches TRBD1 (5 bases). CDR1 is SEHNR, CDR2 FQNEAQ, per germline (reference sequence). V was pared by 10 bases and J by 7 bases, with 16 bases between. The CDR3 runs to 12 residues. In nucleotides, the CDR3 is TGTGCCACCACCGAGGGGTTGGGTGGCTACACCTTC. Its translation: CATTEGLGGYTF.

The V and J genes are TRBV19 and TRBJ2-1; D is perhaps TRBD1 or TRBD2 (5 bases each). The length of the CDR3 is 13 residues. Germline CDR1 and CDR2: LNHDA and SQIVND (reference sequence). V lost 4 bases and J lost 9, with 13 bases in between. CDR3 in amino acids: CASSTGQVGEQFF. In DNA form, the CDR3 reads TGTGCCAGTAGTACGGGGCAGGTTGGTGAGCAGTTCTTC.

The CDR3 here is CASSKAIQGMGEQYF. In DNA, the CDR3 is TGTGCCAGCAGCAAAGCAATACAGGGAATGGGGGAGCAGTACTTC. J is TRBJ2-7 and V is TRBV21-1; TRBD1 reflects the table's D call only, with no check against the DNA. TRBV21-1 is a recognized pseudogene. The CDR3 sequence is 15 residues long.

In its sample, this clone was seen once. CDR3 loop: CASKAKTSYNEQFF. In DNA form, the CDR3 reads TGTGCCAGCAAGGCCAAGACGTCCTACAATGAGCAGTTCTTC. This chain links TRBV6-6 with TRBJ2-1; no clear D. V was cut by 7 bases and J by 1 base, with 11 bases left in between. CDR3 size: 14 residues. CDR1 and CDR2 from the germline V gene are MNHNY and SVGAGI (reference sequence).

This chain links TRBV5-1 with TRBJ2-3, with TRBD2 identical over 13 bases. After removal of 1 base from V and 1 base from J, the junction contained 3 bases not matched to a gene. Germline V gene sequence: CDR1 SGHRS, CDR2 YFSETQ. The CDR3 consists of 17 residues. This CDR3 is CASSLSGTSGGTDTQYF. DNA of the CDR3: TGCGCCAGCAGCTTGTCCGGGACTAGCGGGGGCACAGATACGCAGTATTTT.

The genes are TRBV6-6 and TRBJ2-2; TRBD1 might be the D (5 bases). This CDR3 contains 13 residues. The V end lost 7 bases, the J end lost 3 bases, and 9 bases lay between the germline ends. CDR1 MNHNY and CDR2 SVGAGI come from the germline V gene (reference sequence). The CDR3 spells CASNDRDTGELFF. CDR3 DNA sequence: TGTGCCAGCAACGACAGAGACACCGGGGAGCTGTTTTTT.

The rearrangement uses TRBV28 and TRBJ1-2; a weak D match, TRBD1 (6 bases). V gave up 4 bases and J gave up 4 bases, with 13 bases separating them. The CDR3 extends over 14 amino acids. Per the germline V gene, CDR1 is MDHEN and CDR2 is SYDVKM. CDR3 protein: CASSSGQPSYGYTF. In nucleotides, the CDR3 is TGTGCCAGCAGTTCCGGACAGCCCTCCTATGGCTACACCTTC.

Concerning this clone: At the DNA level, this CDR3 is encoded by other sequences in the same sample as well. This rearrangement joins TRBV6-1 to TRBJ1-1; D is undetermined. The germline gives CDR1 MNHNS, CDR2 SASEGT. This CDR3 has 13 amino acids. V shed 0 bases and J shed 1 base, with 3 bases lying between them. DNA of the CDR3: TGTGCCAGCAGTGAAGCGGCGAACACTGAAGCTTTCTTT. It yields the protein CASSEAANTEAFF.

This sequence joins TRBV7-9 and TRBJ2-3, with a tentative D call TRBD1 (5 bases). There are 18 residues in the CDR3. The ends were cut back, 3 bases at V and 1 base at J, with 20 bases in the middle. Germline V lookup: CDR1 SEHNR, CDR2 FQNEAQ (reference sequence). The CDR3 DNA follows: TGTGCCAGCAGCTTCTTCCCCCTACAGTCCAGGGGCACAGATACGCAGTATTTT. It codes for CASSFFPLQSRGTDTQYF.

The chain combines TRBV4-1 with TRBJ2-1; 7 nucleotides match TRBD2. Germline loops: CDR1 MGHRA, CDR2 YSYEKL. J gave up 0 bases and V 0 bases, and 5 bases lay outside the gene matches. The CDR3 runs to 17 residues. For the CDR3, the DNA is TGCGCCAGCAGCCAAGAGACAGAGCGGGACTCCTACAATGAGCAGTTCTTC. This codes for CASSQETERDSYNEQFF.

The rearrangement joins TRBV4-1 to TRBJ2-2; 8 positions agree with TRBD2. Germline CDR1 MGHRA, CDR2 YSYEKL. V gave up 4 bases and J gave up 5 bases; unmatched junction bases: 9. The CDR3 has 16 amino acids. The chain's CDR3 is CASSRALAVITGELFF. The CDR3 DNA is TGCGCCAGCAGCCGTGCACTAGCGGTTATTACCGGGGAGCTGTTTTTT.

The gene calls are TRBV10-3 and TRBJ1-4; D remains unclear. Germline V gives CDR1 ENHRY, CDR2 SYGVKD. The CDR3 spans 12 residues. The ends were cut back, 8 bases at V and 7 bases at J, with 11 bases in the middle. The CDR3 reads CAILNYGEKLFF. CDR3 coding DNA: TGTGCCATCTTGAATTACGGTGAAAAACTGTTTTTT.

CDR3 nucleotide sequence: TGTGCCAGGGGAGCCGGGACCACACTTTGGGATTACGAGCAGTACTTC. Protein sequence: CARGAGTTLWDYEQYF. The chain has TRBV2 and TRBJ2-7; TRBD1 or TRBD2 may be the D gene (5 bases each). V dropped 9 bases and J dropped 4 bases, with 25 bases sitting between them. Germline lookup yields CDR1 SNHLY and CDR2 FYNNEI. The CDR3 runs 16 residues.

The rearrangement links TRBV10-2 to TRBJ2-2; the D gene is possibly TRBD2 (6 bases). This CDR3 is 16 amino acids long. The V gene's germline CDR1 is WSHSY and CDR2 SAAADI. Trimming stripped 7 bases from V and 6 bases from J, with 21 bases between. The CDR3 loop is CASNGLGSGPSGELFF. The CDR3 DNA reads TGCGCCAGCAATGGTCTTGGGAGCGGGCCGTCCGGGGAGCTGTTTTTT.

The V gene is TRBV29-1, the J gene TRBJ1-4; TRBD1 agrees at 9 bases. V shed 7 bases, J shed 7 bases, and the junction held 13 bases outside the gene matches. Germline V gene data show CDR1 as SQVTM and CDR2 as ANQGSEA. The CDR3 has 15 amino acids. As DNA, the CDR3 is TGCAGCGCAATTCCGAGGACAGGGGCAGGTGAAAAACTGTTTTTT. Translation gives CSAIPRTGAGEKLFF.

The chain is built from TRBV28 and TRBJ2-3; D is undetermined. The CDR3 has 14 residues. Trimming left V 3 bases short and J 2 bases short, with 9 bases between. Germline V gene data show CDR1 as MDHEN and CDR2 as SYDVKM. CDR3 bases: TGTGCCAGCAGTTTCCCGGATCCCACAGATACGCAGTATTTT. This codes for CASSFPDPTDTQYF.

The V and J genes are TRBV29-1 and TRBJ2-1; D is possibly TRBD1 or TRBD2 (5 bases each). The CDR3 consists of 15 residues. Trimming shortened V by 6 bases and J by 10 bases, and 25 bases separated the two germline ends. CDR1 and CDR2 from the germline V gene are SQVTM and ANQGSEA. CDR3 DNA sequence: TGCAGCGTCATCACCTCCGGGACCCCAACCAGGGAGCAGTTCTTC. It specifies CSVITSGTPTREQFF.

In DNA, the CDR3 is TGTGCCAGCAGCCAAGATCTAAGCTACGAGCAGTACTTC. It encodes CASSQDLSYEQYF. The chain recombines TRBV4-2 with TRBJ2-7, with D uncertain. Per germline, CDR1 LGHNA and CDR2 YNFKEQ. The CDR3 consists of 13 residues. V lost 0 bases to trimming and J lost 3 bases, with 6 bases between them.

CDR3 residues: CASSRGEGEKLFF. The CDR3 bases are TGCGCCAGCAGCCGGGGCGAAGGTGAAAAACTGTTTTTT. This rearrangement joins TRBV5-1 to TRBJ1-4, with D maybe TRBD1 (5 bases). The germline CDR1 and CDR2 sequences are SGHRS and YFSETQ. The CDR3 is 13 residues long. Trimming took off 4 bases at V and 7 bases at J, with 11 bases between the two ends.